The 32 T cell receptor beta chains given below trace back to one sample, sequenced in a study of T cell responses to AZD1222 COVID-19 vaccine. Assay: immunoSEQ multiplex PCR; the TCRdb copy retains only in-frame clones and omits some. This table has over 85,000 clones, 89% appearing once. The sequencing used peripheral blood, collected 28 days after the second AZD1222 dose. The receptors originated from an adult who received the AZD1222 COVID-19 vaccine.

This clone has only one observation. The chain carries TRBV11-3 and TRBJ2-1; D is uncertain. Trimming cost V 5 bases and J 5 bases, with 7 bases left between them. Germline-derived CDR1 and CDR2 are SGHNT and YENEEA. The length of the CDR3 is 12 residues. CDR3 amino acids: CASSIGDNEQFF. CDR3 bases: TGTGCCAGCAGCATTGGAGACAATGAGCAGTTCTTC.

The V and J genes are TRBV9 and TRBJ2-1; weak D call: TRBD2 (6 bases). This CDR3 contains 14 residues. The ends were cut back, 1 base at V and 6 bases at J, with 11 bases in the middle. Germline CDR1 and CDR2: SGDLS and YYNGEE. The CDR3 region is CASSVYLGGNEQFF. The CDR3, as DNA: TGTGCCAGCAGCGTATACTTGGGGGGCAATGAGCAGTTCTTC.

The chain joins TRBV18 to TRBJ2-3, with D tentatively TRBD1 (5 bases). Per the germline V gene, CDR1 is KGHSH and CDR2 is LQKENI. Trimming took 3 bases from V and 2 from J, leaving 12 bases between them. This CDR3 spans 15 amino acids. CDR3 loop: CASSPITGATDTQYF. The DNA for the CDR3 is TGTGCCAGCTCACCGATTACAGGCGCCACAGATACGCAGTATTTT.

This sequence joins TRBV10-3 and TRBJ1-2, with TRBD1 matching 10 bases. This CDR3 region has 14 residues. The ends lost 3 bases at V and 6 bases at J; junction bases unmatched: 4. Germline V gene lookup returns CDR1 ENHRY and CDR2 SYGVKD. Here the CDR3 reads CAISESGTGDGYTF. CDR3 sequence (DNA): TGTGCCATCAGTGAATCCGGGACAGGGGATGGCTACACCTTC.

The chain joins TRBV3-1 (or the pseudogene TRBV3-2) to TRBJ1-1; D remains ambiguous. Germline CDR1 LGHDT, CDR2 YNNKEL (reference sequence). V was shortened by 5 bases and J by 1 base, with 11 bases between the two germline ends. The CDR3 runs 14 residues. CDR3 sequence: CASSSLSGNTEAFF. The DNA for the CDR3 is TGTGCCAGCAGCAGTCTATCGGGGAACACTGAAGCTTTCTTT.

This clone was seen a single time. The CDR3 region is CASSGLAGDTQYF. In DNA, the CDR3 is TGTGCCAGCAGCGGACTAGCGGGAGATACGCAGTATTTT. V gene TRBV3-1 (or the pseudogene TRBV3-2) combines with J gene TRBJ2-3; TRBD2 agrees at 11 bases. V lost 5 bases, J lost 5 bases, and 0 bases stayed unmatched. The CDR3 is made up of 13 amino acids. Germline CDR1 and CDR2: LGHDT and YNNKEL (reference sequence).

This clone has a single count. The gene calls are TRBV2 and TRBJ2-1, with 8 bases matching TRBD2. The V gene end was trimmed by 3 bases and the J gene end by 9 bases; junction bases not matched to a gene: 10. CDR3 length equals 15 residues. CDR1 SNHLY and CDR2 FYNNEI come from the germline V gene. CDR3 sequence: CASSEFSGGEVEQFF. The CDR3 DNA is TGTGCCAGCAGTGAGTTCAGCGGGGGAGAGGTTGAGCAGTTCTTC.

The CDR3 DNA reads as TGTGCCAGCAGCACAGAATCCTACGAGCAGTACGTC. Its protein is CASSTESYEQYV. The chain combines TRBV7-9 with TRBJ2-7; D gene unclear. CDR1 and CDR2 from the germline V gene are SEHNR and FQNEAQ (reference sequence). This CDR3 contains 12 residues. With 5 bases removed from V and 1 base from J, the gap between germline ends came to 6 bases.

The rearrangement joins TRBV9 to TRBJ2-1; a possible D gene is TRBD2 (7 bases). Deletions cut 5 bases from V and 3 bases from J, with 15 bases between. CDR1 and CDR2 (germline): SGDLS, YYNGEE. This CDR3 contains 15 residues. The CDR3 protein is CASSYSGGGYNEQFF. DNA for the CDR3: TGTGCCAGCAGTTATTCGGGGGGCGGCTACAATGAGCAGTTCTTC.

Remarks on this clone: At one end, the junction sequence differs from germline, possibly due to a read error. The V call is TRBV9, the J call TRBJ2-1; the D gene is possibly TRBD2 (7 bases). CDR1 SGDLS and CDR2 YYNGEE come from the germline V gene. This CDR3 is built from 15 residues. CDR3 bases: TGTGCCAGCACCGTAGGGGGGGGGAATGGTAATGAGCAGTTCTTC. Its protein is CASTVGGGNGNEQFF.

The chain employs TRBV9 and TRBJ1-6; no clear D. V was trimmed by 0 bases and J by 0 bases, leaving 7 bases between them. Germline V lookup: CDR1 SGDLS, CDR2 YYNGEE. The CDR3 contains 16 residues. The CDR3 protein is CASSVATSSYNSPLHF. The CDR3 DNA reads as TGTGCCAGCAGCGTAGCCACGAGCTCCTATAATTCACCCCTCCACTTT.

The chain recombines TRBV29-1 with TRBJ2-1; 7 bases are a match to TRBD2. The CDR3 extends over 11 amino acids. After removal of 6 bases from V and 7 bases from J, the junction contained 3 bases not matched to a gene. Per germline, CDR1 SQVTM and CDR2 ANQGSEA. CDR3 residues: CSVLGGNEQFF. CDR3 in DNA: TGCAGCGTCCTGGGGGGGAATGAGCAGTTCTTC.

A note on this clone: One end of the junction varies from germline; a read error may be responsible. This rearrangement joins TRBV10-3 to TRBJ1-3; D is possibly TRBD1 (5 bases). The CDR3 runs to 15 residues. Per germline, CDR1 ENHRY and CDR2 SYGVKD. Here the CDR3 DNA reads TGTGCCTTCAGACAGTTCCTTTTCTCTGGAAACACCATATATTTT. This codes for CAFRQFLFSGNTIYF.

This rearrangement joins TRBV4-1 to TRBJ2-2; 7 bases agree with TRBD1. CDR3 length equals 15 residues. The germline V gene encodes CDR1 MGHRA and CDR2 YSYEKL. With V trimmed by 3 bases and J by 3 bases, 4 bases remained unmatched. The CDR3 region has the DNA TGCGCCAGCAGCCACATAGACAGGGACACCGGGGAGCTGTTTTTT. It translates to CASSHIDRDTGELFF.

The CDR3 DNA reads TGTGCCAGCAGTGTTAGGACTAGCGGCCCCGGGGAGCTGTTTTTT. This codes for CASSVRTSGPGELFF. The chain joins TRBV2 to TRBJ2-2; TRBD2 matches 10 bases. The CDR3 loop spans 15 amino acids. CDR1 SNHLY and CDR2 FYNNEI come from the germline V gene. The junction had 5 bases not matched to a gene; V was cut back by 4 bases and J by 6 bases.

The rearrangement links TRBV6-5 to TRBJ2-3; D is tentatively TRBD1 or TRBD2 (5 bases each). CDR3 length: 13 residues. In germline, CDR1 is MNHEY, CDR2 SVGAGI. The V end was cut by 3 bases, the J end by 4 bases, with 8 bases between. In nucleotides, the CDR3 is TGTGCCAGCAGTTATGGGGGTGCAGATACGCAGTATTTT. The encoded protein is CASSYGGADTQYF.

V gene TRBV9 combines with J gene TRBJ1-1; D is perhaps TRBD1 (6 bases). CDR1 is SGDLS and CDR2 is YYNGEE in the germline V gene. The CDR3 length is 13 residues. V dropped 4 bases and J dropped 7 bases, with 14 bases sitting between them. The CDR3 region has the DNA TGTGCCAGCAGCCGCGGCCAGGGGAGTGAAGCTTTCTTT. It yields the protein CASSRGQGSEAFF.

Only one count was recorded for this clone. This chain links TRBV6-5 with TRBJ2-2, with 7 bases fitting TRBD1. Germline V CDR1 and CDR2: MNHEY, SVGAGI. This CDR3 is built from 15 residues. The trim removed 1 base at V and 6 bases at J, leaving 5 bases unmatched. The CDR3 here is CASSYFQGQSGELFF. The CDR3 DNA sequence: TGTGCCAGCAGTTACTTTCAGGGACAGTCCGGGGAGCTGTTTTTT.

The chain carries TRBV10-2 and TRBJ2-3; 9 positions agree with TRBD2. The ends lost 7 bases at V and 1 base at J; junction bases unmatched: 3. Germline CDR1 reads WSHSY; CDR2 reads SAAADI. CDR3 length equals 14 residues. CDR3 residues: CASTLAGGTDTQYF. The CDR3 DNA reads as TGCGCCAGCACCTTAGCGGGGGGCACAGATACGCAGTATTTT.

V gene TRBV4-1 combines with J gene TRBJ2-5; 12 nucleotides match TRBD2. J was trimmed by 1 base and V by 4 bases; bases with no gene match: 1. The CDR3 sequence is 15 residues long. Germline V gene lookup returns CDR1 MGHRA and CDR2 YSYEKL. CDR3 in DNA: TGCGCCAGCAGCCCTAGCGGGGGGGCCCAAGAGACCCAGTACTTC. It encodes CASSPSGGAQETQYF.

The V gene is TRBV2, the J gene TRBJ1-1, with 7 bases aligning to TRBD1. Losses at the gene ends were 1 base for V and 6 bases for J; bases not matched to a gene: 8. The CDR3 consists of 15 residues. CDR1 and CDR2 from the germline V gene are SNHLY and FYNNEI. The CDR3 nucleotides are TGTGCCAGCAGTGAAGGTCTGTTGGACAGGCCTGAAGCTTTCTTT. This translates into CASSEGLLDRPEAFF.

This clone was counted once. V is TRBV5-5 and J is TRBJ2-1; 7 positions match TRBD1. The J segment lost 4 bases and the V segment lost 2 bases, leaving 9 bases of the junction unmatched. The germline gives CDR1 SGHKS, CDR2 YYEKEE (reference sequence). The CDR3 has 16 residues. CDR3 in DNA: TGTGCCAGCAGCTTTAGGCAGGGGGTATCTTACAATGAGCAGTTCTTC. It codes for CASSFRQGVSYNEQFF.

This sequence joins TRBV10-3 and TRBJ1-1, with no clear D. The germline V and J ends were trimmed by 4 bases and 5 bases, with 17 bases remaining between them. Germline V lookup: CDR1 ENHRY, CDR2 SYGVKD. The CDR3 covers 15 residues. The CDR3 region is CAISGGREVRTEAFF. The CDR3 coding sequence is TGTGCCATCAGTGGAGGGCGGGAGGTAAGGACTGAAGCTTTCTTT.

The chain recombines TRBV6-1 with TRBJ1-3; unclear D gene. This CDR3 has 15 residues. Germline CDR1 and CDR2: MNHNS and SASEGT. V was clipped by 6 bases and J by 0 bases, with 12 bases between them. DNA for the CDR3: TGTGCCAGCAGGGAACGACCGGTCTCTGGAAACACCATATATTTT. Protein product: CASRERPVSGNTIYF.

This clone has only one observation. V gene TRBV6-2 or TRBV6-3 combines with J gene TRBJ2-5; 10 nucleotides agree with TRBD2. This CDR3 has 16 amino acids. V shed 6 bases and J 1 base; nucleotides not matched to a gene: 8. Germline CDR1 and CDR2: MNHEY and SVGEGT. CDR3 in amino acids: CASSPPLAGAQETQYF. CDR3 coding DNA: TGTGCCAGCAGCCCACCCCTAGCGGGGGCCCAAGAGACCCAGTACTTC.

The CDR3 sequence: CASSLTGTGTYEQYF. As DNA, the CDR3 is TGTGCCAGTAGTTTAACCGGGACAGGGACCTACGAGCAGTACTTC. This sequence joins TRBV19 and TRBJ2-7; 9 positions match TRBD1. Germline V gene data show CDR1 as LNHDA and CDR2 as SQIVND (reference sequence). Losses at the gene ends were 5 bases for V and 2 bases for J; bases not matched to a gene: 7. There are 15 residues in the CDR3.

V and J are TRBV10-3 and TRBJ2-2, with no clear D. The V gene's germline CDR1 is ENHRY and CDR2 SYGVKD. The CDR3 covers 12 residues. V was shortened by 5 bases and J by 6 bases, with 7 bases between the two germline ends. CDR3 sequence (DNA): TGTGCCATCAGTTATAGGGCCGGGGAGCTGTTTTTT. Encoded protein: CAISYRAGELFF.

This clone was detected once. The chain couples TRBV5-4 to TRBJ1-2; 8 bases are shared with TRBD1. The ends lost 4 bases at V and 0 bases at J; junction bases unmatched: 5. Germline values: CDR1 SGHNT, CDR2 YYREEE (reference sequence). This CDR3 has 15 amino acids. In DNA, the CDR3 is TGTGCCAGCAGCCCCACGGGACAGGCTAACTATGGCTACACCTTC. It encodes CASSPTGQANYGYTF.

The chain combines TRBV7-9 with TRBJ2-1, with unresolved D. V was shortened by 2 bases and J by 0 bases, with 5 bases between the two germline ends. The CDR3 covers 14 residues. Germline V gene sequence: CDR1 SEHNR, CDR2 FQNEAQ (reference sequence). CDR3 coding DNA: TGTGCCAGCAGCTTAAGCCTCTCCTACAATGAGCAGTTCTTC. Its translation is CASSLSLSYNEQFF.

V and J are TRBV19 and TRBJ1-6, with D possibly being TRBD1 (6 bases). Trimming left V 1 base short and J 4 bases short, with 11 bases between. The germline gives CDR1 LNHDA, CDR2 SQIVND (reference sequence). This CDR3 is built from 16 residues. DNA for the CDR3: TGTGCCAGTAGTATAGGTCAGGGGACGTATAATTCACCCCTCCACTTT. Translation gives CASSIGQGTYNSPLHF.

The chain joins TRBV9 to TRBJ2-7; 7 bases map to TRBD1. Germline V lookup: CDR1 SGDLS, CDR2 YYNGEE. The length of the CDR3 is 15 residues. Trimming at V came to 0 bases and at J to 4 bases, leaving 7 bases not matched to a gene. The CDR3 nucleotides are TGTGCCAGCAGCGTAGGGCTACAGGGGACGTACGAGCAGTACTTC. Translation gives CASSVGLQGTYEQYF.

The chain uses TRBV9 and TRBJ2-1, with 10 bases matching TRBD2. Looked up from germline, CDR1 is SGDLS and CDR2 is YYNGEE. With V trimmed by 4 bases and J by 10 bases, 14 bases remained unmatched. The CDR3 is 16 residues long. The CDR3 DNA reads TGTGCCAGCAGCCCTTATGTGAGCGGGGGGGCCGAGGAGCAGTTCTTC. Translating it yields CASSPYVSGGAEEQFF.